This entry is about one T cell receptor (beta chain). Antigen unknown. The sample originates from a study of T cells in Graves' hyperthyroidism and ophthalmopathy. Study-wide results and caveats: The model made its ophthalmopathy prediction, and onset followed a median approximately six months later. Expanded thyroid clonotypes (above 0.001) were mostly also found in blood.

Graves' hyperthyroidism was deemed stable given no ophthalmopathy progression within 18 months. In patients aged 18 to 65, hyperthyroidism was newly diagnosed, with duration under 2 months. The germline gives CDR1 KGHDR, CDR2 SFDVKD. The CDR3 runs to 15 residues. V gave up 3 bases and J gave up 3 bases, with 14 bases separating them. RNA transcripts served as the template for amplifying TCR beta CDR3 regions. The HTBI primer set served for first-round RT-PCR of the TCR CDR3. From the multiplex PCR reads, TCRdb called clonotypes with MiXCR, one entry per CDR3 protein. The table has about 840,000 distinct CDR3 sequences, roughly 40% seen once.

This sequence originates from a man between 18 and 29 years old with Graves' hyperthyroidism. The chain combines TRBV24-1 with TRBJ2-7; D is perhaps TRBD2 (6 bases). The material sequenced was blood. CDR3 residues: CATSDPGTEGYEQYF. In nucleotides, the CDR3 is TGTGCCACCAGTGATCCCGGGACGGAGGGCTACGAGCAGTACTTC.